This entry lists 30 T cell receptor beta chains sequenced from one sample in a study of blood T cell repertoires in COVID-19. Using immunoSEQ multiplex PCR, the repertoire was profiled, and TCRdb retains in-frame clones only, with some absent. The sample holds about 300,000 clones; approximately 84% are singletons and the top ten take about 1.6%. The sample consisted of peripheral blood. Receptors originate from a human donor with COVID-19, enrolled during active disease. The donor label of this sample is uncertain.

V and J are TRBV19 and TRBJ2-3, with 9 positions matching TRBD2. The germline V gene has CDR1 LNHDA and CDR2 SQIVND (reference sequence). V shed 5 bases, J shed 0 bases, and the junction held 3 bases outside the gene matches. The CDR3 sequence is 15 residues long. CDR3 bases: TGTGCCAGTAGTCGACTAGCGGATAGCACAGATACGCAGTATTTT. Translating it yields CASSRLADSTDTQYF.

This clone was detected a few times. The chain carries TRBV7-9 and TRBJ1-6; 10 positions match TRBD1. V trimming: 5 bases; J trimming: 9 bases; junction bases outside the gene matches: 4. The germline V gene has CDR1 SEHNR and CDR2 FQNEAQ (reference sequence). The CDR3 spans 14 residues. In DNA, the CDR3 is TGTGCCAGCAGCACAGACAGGGGGCGTTCACCCCTCCACTTT. This codes for CASSTDRGRSPLHF.

V and J are TRBV6-5 and TRBJ1-2, with 11 bases matching TRBD1. Trimming removed 7 bases from V and 2 bases from J; junction bases left unmatched: 3. Germline CDR1 reads MNHEY; CDR2 reads SVGAGI. CDR3 length: 14 residues. The DNA of the CDR3 is TGTGCCAGCACCAGGGACAGGGGGAACTATGGCTACACCTTC. Residues: CASTRDRGNYGYTF.

This chain joins TRBV20-1 and TRBJ2-3; D is possibly TRBD1 (5 bases). The V gene lost 1 base and the J gene lost 6 bases, with 5 bases spanning the gap. Germline V gene data show CDR1 as DFQATT and CDR2 as SNEGSKA (reference sequence). CDR3 length equals 11 residues. CDR3 DNA sequence: TGCAGTGCTAGAGCAGGGGATACGCAGTATTTT. Translated: CSARAGDTQYF.

The chain uses TRBV6-5 and TRBJ1-2, with D possibly matching TRBD1 (5 bases). Germline lookup yields CDR1 MNHEY and CDR2 SVGAGI. The CDR3 spans 14 residues. The ends were cut back, 0 bases at V and 1 base at J, with 6 bases in the middle. Written as DNA, the CDR3 is TGTGCCAGCAGTTACTCAGGACATAACTATGGCTACACCTTC. Translated, it gives CASSYSGHNYGYTF.

This chain connects TRBV19 to TRBJ2-1; unclear D gene. The CDR3 extends over 14 amino acids. V lost 3 bases, J lost 2 bases, and 8 bases lay in between. Germline CDR1 and CDR2: LNHDA and SQIVND (reference sequence). CDR3 nucleotide sequence: TGTGCCAGTAGTATCAGATTTACCTACAATGAGCAGTTCTTC. It specifies CASSIRFTYNEQFF.

The chain joins TRBV28 to TRBJ1-2, with D tentatively TRBD1 (5 bases). V was cut by 3 bases and J by 10 bases, with 24 bases left in between. In germline, CDR1 is MDHEN, CDR2 SYDVKM. This CDR3 contains 16 residues. For the CDR3, the DNA is TGTGCCAGCAGTTTTGAACGCCCAGGGTCGCCATGGGACTACACCTTC. This sequence encodes CASSFERPGSPWDYTF.

The chain uses TRBV19 and TRBJ2-3; the D is unclear. The germline V gene encodes CDR1 LNHDA and CDR2 SQIVND (reference sequence). The CDR3 totals 15 residues. The germline V and J ends were trimmed by 6 bases and 3 bases, with 16 bases remaining between them. The CDR3 coding sequence is TGTGCCAGTAGGCAAATGGCCCCTGGTACAGATACGCAGTATTTT. Translating gives CASRQMAPGTDTQYF.

The chain employs TRBV9 and TRBJ2-1; TRBD2 matches 11 bases. This CDR3 is built from 15 residues. Germline CDR1 SGDLS, CDR2 YYNGEE. The V gene end was trimmed by 1 base and the J gene end by 4 bases; junction bases not matched to a gene: 1. The CDR3 is CASSVRLAGYNEQFF. CDR3 in DNA: TGTGCCAGCAGCGTAAGACTAGCGGGGTACAATGAGCAGTTCTTC.

V is TRBV30 and J is TRBJ1-3; D unresolved. Trimming cost V 3 bases and J 3 bases, with 6 bases left between them. The CDR3 is 12 residues long. Germline V gene lookup returns CDR1 GTSNPN and CDR2 SVGIG (reference sequence). CDR3 DNA sequence: TGTGCCTGGAGCCCAGGTGGAAACACCATATATTTT. Protein product: CAWSPGGNTIYF. Together with reference TRBV30 and TRBJ1-3, the CDR3 gives the full variable domain: SQTIHQWPATLVQPVGSPLSLECTVEGTSNPNLYWYRQAAGRGLQLLFYSVGIGQISSEVPQNLSASRPQDRQFILSSKKLLLSDSGFYLCAWSPGGNTIYFGEGSWLTVV.

V is TRBV30 and J is TRBJ2-1; D may be TRBD2 (6 bases). The V end lost 5 bases, the J end lost 3 bases, and 17 bases lay between the germline ends. Germline-derived CDR1 and CDR2 are GTSNPN and SVGIG (reference sequence). The CDR3 extends over 15 amino acids. The CDR3 loop is CAWDGGGSYYNEQFF. Here the CDR3 DNA reads TGTGCCTGGGACGGTGGAGGGTCCTACTACAATGAGCAGTTCTTC.

The count of this clone is one. The chain combines TRBV7-2 with TRBJ2-7; 14 bases are shared with TRBD2. The CDR3 is 16 residues long. Losses at the gene ends were 3 bases for V and 0 bases for J; bases not matched to a gene: 1. Per germline, CDR1 SGHTA and CDR2 FQGNSA. The CDR3 sequence is CASSLGLAGVSYEQYF. CDR3 DNA: TGTGCCAGCAGCTTGGGACTAGCGGGGGTCTCCTACGAGCAGTACTTC.

This sequence joins TRBV7-6 and TRBJ2-1, with 8 bases identical to TRBD2. The V segment lost 1 base and the J segment 9 bases; nucleotides outside the gene matches: 14. This CDR3 comprises 17 residues. Looked up from germline, CDR1 is SGHVS and CDR2 is FNYEAQ. CDR3 sequence: CASSLVAAGGSSTEQFF. Written as DNA, the CDR3 is TGTGCCAGCAGCTTAGTGGCGGCGGGAGGTAGCTCGACTGAGCAGTTCTTC.

CDR3 residues: CASSPQGVSPLHF. The CDR3, as DNA: TGTGCCAGCAGTCCACAGGGAGTTTCACCCCTCCACTTT. The genes are TRBV27 and TRBJ1-6; D perhaps matches TRBD1 (6 bases). With 5 bases removed from V and 9 bases from J, the gap between germline ends came to 11 bases. This CDR3 comprises 13 residues. Germline CDR1 and CDR2: MNHEY and SMNVEV (reference sequence).

This chain links TRBV3-1 (or the pseudogene TRBV3-2) with TRBJ2-3, with D possibly being TRBD2 (6 bases). This CDR3 is 16 amino acids long. V was clipped by 6 bases and J by 0 bases, with 16 bases between them. Germline V gene sequence: CDR1 LGHDT, CDR2 YNNKEL (reference sequence). CDR3 bases: TGTGCCAGCAGTCAAATGGTGGGACTCAGCACAGATACGCAGTATTTT. Amino acid sequence: CASSQMVGLSTDTQYF.

The chain couples TRBV5-1 to TRBJ2-2, with 7 bases that match TRBD2. Germline trimming cut 4 bases from V and 1 base from J; bases unmatched to any gene: 10. The germline gives CDR1 SGHRS, CDR2 YFSETQ. The CDR3 is made up of 17 amino acids. The CDR3 loop reads CASSKPLAGRNTGELFF. Here the CDR3 DNA reads TGCGCCAGCAGCAAGCCCTTAGCGGGCAGGAACACCGGGGAGCTGTTTTTT.

V usage is TRBV28 and J usage is TRBJ1-5, with 8 nucleotides matching TRBD1. CDR3 length: 15 residues. J lost 6 bases, V lost 5 bases, and 9 bases had no gene match. Germline V gene sequence: CDR1 MDHEN, CDR2 SYDVKM. CDR3 loop: CASSHPQGAGQPQHF. In DNA form, the CDR3 reads TGTGCCAGCAGTCATCCCCAGGGGGCGGGTCAGCCCCAGCATTTT.

The chain combines TRBV11-3 with TRBJ2-2; the D gene is possibly TRBD1 (7 bases). The CDR3 spans 15 residues. The germline V gene encodes CDR1 SGHNT and CDR2 YENEEA. The ends were cut back, 5 bases at V and 0 bases at J, with 10 bases in the middle. The CDR3: CASSRRGANTGELFF. Here the CDR3 DNA reads TGTGCCAGCAGCCGCAGGGGGGCGAACACCGGGGAGCTGTTTTTT.

A single count supports this clone. The chain has TRBV7-3 and TRBJ2-7; TRBD2 matches 9 bases. V gave up 4 bases and J gave up 3 bases; unmatched junction bases: 1. The germline gives CDR1 SGHTA, CDR2 FQGTGA. The CDR3 contains 13 residues. CDR3 region: CASSSSGNYEQYF. The CDR3 nucleotides are TGTGCCAGCAGCTCTAGCGGGAACTACGAGCAGTACTTC.

The chain joins TRBV11-2 to TRBJ2-7; D perhaps matches TRBD2 (6 bases). The V end was cut by 4 bases, the J end by 0 bases, with 10 bases between. This CDR3 has 14 residues. Germline loops: CDR1 SGHAT, CDR2 FQNNGV. CDR3 nucleotide sequence: TGTGCCAGCAGCTATAGCGGTACCTCCTACGAGCAGTACTTC. Residues: CASSYSGTSYEQYF.

The rearrangement links TRBV5-1 to TRBJ1-4; D not resolved. Germline lookup yields CDR1 SGHRS and CDR2 YFSETQ. The length of the CDR3 is 14 residues. V gave up 4 bases and J gave up 0 bases, with 7 bases separating them. The CDR3 sequence: CASSPRPTNEKLFF. In DNA form, the CDR3 reads TGCGCCAGCAGCCCCCGTCCAACTAATGAAAAACTGTTTTTT. Using reference TRBV5-1 and TRBJ1-4 for the parts outside the CDR3, the full variable domain is KAGVTQTPRYLIKTRGQQVTLSCSPISGHRSVSWYQQTPGQGLQFLFEYFSETQRNKGNFPGRFSGRQFSNSRSEMNVSTLELGDSALYLCASSPRPTNEKLFFGSGTQLSVL.

The V gene is TRBV21-1, the J gene TRBJ2-1; whether TRBD2, the table's D call, matches the DNA was not checked. TRBV21-1 is flagged as a pseudogene. The CDR3 covers 14 residues. The CDR3 nucleotides read TGTGCCAGCAGCAGAAGACTAGCTCACAATGAGCAGTTCTTC. Residues: CASSRRLAHNEQFF.

The chain couples TRBV12-3 or TRBV12-4 to TRBJ1-2; the D is unclear. Trimming shortened V by 4 bases and J by 5 bases, and 5 bases separated the two germline ends. CDR3 length: 11 residues. This CDR3 is CASSYRYGYTF. Written as DNA, the CDR3 is TGTGCCAGCAGTTACAGATATGGCTACACCTTC.

The rearrangement uses TRBV19 and TRBJ1-2, with TRBD1 identical over 11 bases. This CDR3 region has 13 residues. Trimming cost V 10 bases and J 2 bases; bases outside gene matches: 3. Germline V gene lookup returns CDR1 LNHDA and CDR2 SQIVND (reference sequence). Here the CDR3 reads CATGQGANYGYTF. CDR3 coding DNA: TGTGCCACCGGACAGGGGGCCAACTATGGCTACACCTTC.

The V call is TRBV7-9, the J call TRBJ1-5; TRBD1 is a possible D gene (6 bases). The V end lost 2 bases, the J end lost 6 bases, and 14 bases lay between the germline ends. The CDR3 runs 15 residues. CDR1 and CDR2 (germline): SEHNR, FQNEAQ (reference sequence). The CDR3 here is CASSLLGGDRQPQHF. CDR3 nucleotides: TGTGCCAGCAGCTTATTAGGGGGTGATCGTCAGCCCCAGCATTTT. Together with reference TRBV7-9 and TRBJ1-5, the CDR3 gives the full variable domain: DTGVSQNPRHKITKRGQNVTFRCDPISEHNRLYWYRQTLGQGPEFLTYFQNEAQLEKSRLLSDRFSAERPKGSFSTLEIQRTEQGDSAMYLCASSLLGGDRQPQHFGDGTRLSIL.

The V gene is TRBV12-3 or TRBV12-4, the J gene TRBJ1-1; 7 bases are shared with TRBD1. The CDR3 spans 13 residues. V trimming: 6 bases; J trimming: 4 bases; junction bases outside the gene matches: 5. The CDR3 coding sequence is TGTGCCAGCAGGAGGACAGGCGGCACTGAAGCTTTCTTT. Protein sequence: CASRRTGGTEAFF.

In its sample, this clone was seen once. This chain links TRBV6-1 with TRBJ2-7; D unclear. The CDR3 totals 12 residues. The V gene lost 2 bases and the J gene lost 9 bases, with 11 bases spanning the gap. Germline V CDR1 and CDR2: MNHNS, SASEGT. CDR3 sequence: CASSELSTRQYF. The CDR3 DNA is TGTGCCAGCAGTGAATTAAGTACGCGGCAGTACTTC.

This sequence joins TRBV10-2 and TRBJ1-1, with unresolved D. Germline CDR1 is WSHSY and CDR2 is SAAADI. The CDR3 spans 13 residues. V lost 7 bases to trimming and J lost 1 base, with 10 bases between them. In nucleotides, the CDR3 is TGCGCCAGCAACGATGGGAGGAACACTGAAGCTTTCTTT. Amino acids: CASNDGRNTEAFF.

This sequence joins TRBV6-5 and TRBJ1-1; 10 nucleotides match TRBD1. Trimming cost V 8 bases and J 0 bases; bases outside gene matches: 6. Germline CDR1 is MNHEY and CDR2 is SVGAGI. The CDR3 loop spans 15 amino acids. The CDR3 DNA follows: TGTGCCAGCGGGACAGGGGCCCGAATGAACACTGAAGCTTTCTTT. Translated, it gives CASGTGARMNTEAFF.

This rearrangement joins TRBV7-2 to TRBJ2-5; the match to TRBD2 covers 9 bases. This CDR3 spans 15 amino acids. CDR1 and CDR2 from the germline V gene are SGHTA and FQGNSA. V was clipped by 8 bases and J by 4 bases; unmatched bases: 11. CDR3 in DNA: TGTGCCAGCGCTAGGGCGGGAGGGGTGAGAGAGACCCAGTACTTC. This encodes CASARAGGVRETQYF.